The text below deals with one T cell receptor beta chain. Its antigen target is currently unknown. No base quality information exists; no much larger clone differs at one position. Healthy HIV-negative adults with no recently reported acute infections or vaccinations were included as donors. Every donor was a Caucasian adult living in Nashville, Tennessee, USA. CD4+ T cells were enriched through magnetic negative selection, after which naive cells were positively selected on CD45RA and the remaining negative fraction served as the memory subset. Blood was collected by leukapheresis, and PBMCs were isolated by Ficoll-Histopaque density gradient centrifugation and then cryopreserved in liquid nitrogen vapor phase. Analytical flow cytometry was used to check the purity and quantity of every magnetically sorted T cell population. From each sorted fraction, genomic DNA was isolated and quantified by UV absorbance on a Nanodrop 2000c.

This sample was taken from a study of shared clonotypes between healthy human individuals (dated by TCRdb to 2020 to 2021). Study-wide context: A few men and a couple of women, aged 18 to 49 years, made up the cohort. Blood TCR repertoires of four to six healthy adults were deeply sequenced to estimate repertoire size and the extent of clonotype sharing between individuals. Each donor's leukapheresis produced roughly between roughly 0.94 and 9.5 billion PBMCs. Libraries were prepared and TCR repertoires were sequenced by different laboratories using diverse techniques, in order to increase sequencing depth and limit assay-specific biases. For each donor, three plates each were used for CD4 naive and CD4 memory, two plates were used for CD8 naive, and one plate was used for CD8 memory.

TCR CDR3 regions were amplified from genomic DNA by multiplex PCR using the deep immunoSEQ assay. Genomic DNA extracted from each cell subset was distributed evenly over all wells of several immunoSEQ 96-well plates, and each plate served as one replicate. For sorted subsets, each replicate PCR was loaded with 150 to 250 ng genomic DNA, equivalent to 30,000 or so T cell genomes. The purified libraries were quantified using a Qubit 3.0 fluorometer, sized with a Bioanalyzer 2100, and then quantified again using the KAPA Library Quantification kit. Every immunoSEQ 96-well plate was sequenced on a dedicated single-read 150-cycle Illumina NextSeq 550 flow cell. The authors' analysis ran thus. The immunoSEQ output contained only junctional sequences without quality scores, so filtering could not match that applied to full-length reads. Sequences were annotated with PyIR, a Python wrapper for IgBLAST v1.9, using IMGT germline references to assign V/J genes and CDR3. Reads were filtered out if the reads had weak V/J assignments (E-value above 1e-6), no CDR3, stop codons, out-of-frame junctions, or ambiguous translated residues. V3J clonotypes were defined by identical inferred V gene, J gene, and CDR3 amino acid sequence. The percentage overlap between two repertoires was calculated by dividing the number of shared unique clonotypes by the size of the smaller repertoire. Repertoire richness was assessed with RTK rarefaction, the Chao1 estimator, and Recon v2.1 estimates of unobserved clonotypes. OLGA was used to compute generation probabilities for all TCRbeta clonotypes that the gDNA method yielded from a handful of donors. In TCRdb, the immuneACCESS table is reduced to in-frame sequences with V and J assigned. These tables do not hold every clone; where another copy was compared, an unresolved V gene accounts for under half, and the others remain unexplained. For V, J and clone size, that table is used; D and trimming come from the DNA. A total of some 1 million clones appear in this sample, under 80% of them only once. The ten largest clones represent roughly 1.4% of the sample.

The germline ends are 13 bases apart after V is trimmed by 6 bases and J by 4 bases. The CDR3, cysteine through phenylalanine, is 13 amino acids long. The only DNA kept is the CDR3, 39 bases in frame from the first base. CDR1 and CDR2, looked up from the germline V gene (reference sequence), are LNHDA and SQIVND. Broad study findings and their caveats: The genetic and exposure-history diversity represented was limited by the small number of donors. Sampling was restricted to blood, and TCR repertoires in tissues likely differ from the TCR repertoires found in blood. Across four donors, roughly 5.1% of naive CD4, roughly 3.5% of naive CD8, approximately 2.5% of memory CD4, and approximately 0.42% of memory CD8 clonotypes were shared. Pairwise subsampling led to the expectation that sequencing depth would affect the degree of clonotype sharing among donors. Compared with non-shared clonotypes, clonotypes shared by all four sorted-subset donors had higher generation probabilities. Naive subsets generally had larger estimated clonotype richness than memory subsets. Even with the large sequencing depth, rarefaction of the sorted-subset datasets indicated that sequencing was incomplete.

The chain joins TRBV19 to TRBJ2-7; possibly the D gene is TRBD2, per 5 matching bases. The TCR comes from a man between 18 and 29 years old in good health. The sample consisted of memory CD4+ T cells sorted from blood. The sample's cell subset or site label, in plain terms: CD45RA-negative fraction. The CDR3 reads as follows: CASSRTFPYEQYF. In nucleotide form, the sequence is TGTGCCAGTAGCCGGACTTTTCCTTACGAGCAGTACTTC.